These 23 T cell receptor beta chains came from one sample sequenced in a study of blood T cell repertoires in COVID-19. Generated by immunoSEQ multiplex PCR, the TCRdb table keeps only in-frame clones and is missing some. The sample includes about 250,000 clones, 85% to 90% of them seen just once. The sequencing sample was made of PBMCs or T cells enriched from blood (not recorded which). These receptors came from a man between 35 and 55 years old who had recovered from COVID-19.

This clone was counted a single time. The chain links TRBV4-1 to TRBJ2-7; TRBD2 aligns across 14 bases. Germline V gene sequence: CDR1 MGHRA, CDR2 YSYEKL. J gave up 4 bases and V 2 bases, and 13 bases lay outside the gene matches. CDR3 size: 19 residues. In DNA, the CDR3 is TGCGCCAGCAGCCAAATTAGAACGGGACTAGCGGGAGTTGCGTACGAGCAGTACTTC. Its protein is CASSQIRTGLAGVAYEQYF.

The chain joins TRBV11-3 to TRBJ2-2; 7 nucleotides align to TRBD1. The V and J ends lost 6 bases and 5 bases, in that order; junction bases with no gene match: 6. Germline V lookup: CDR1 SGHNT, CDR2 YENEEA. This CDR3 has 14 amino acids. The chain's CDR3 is CASRQGLGTGELFF. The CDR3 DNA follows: TGTGCCAGCAGACAGGGGCTCGGTACCGGGGAGCTGTTTTTT.

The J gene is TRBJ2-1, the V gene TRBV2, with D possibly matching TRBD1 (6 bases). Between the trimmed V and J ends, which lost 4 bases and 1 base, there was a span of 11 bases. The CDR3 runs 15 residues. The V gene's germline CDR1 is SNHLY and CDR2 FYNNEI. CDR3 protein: CASSGGQGSYNEQFF. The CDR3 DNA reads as TGTGCCAGCAGTGGGGGGCAGGGGTCCTACAATGAGCAGTTCTTC.

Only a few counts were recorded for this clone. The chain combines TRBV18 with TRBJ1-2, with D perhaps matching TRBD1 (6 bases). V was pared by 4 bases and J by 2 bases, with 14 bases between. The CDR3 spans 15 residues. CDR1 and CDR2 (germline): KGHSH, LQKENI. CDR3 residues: CASSQGQGTNYGYTF. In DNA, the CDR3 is TGTGCCAGCTCACAAGGGCAGGGGACAAACTATGGCTACACCTTC.

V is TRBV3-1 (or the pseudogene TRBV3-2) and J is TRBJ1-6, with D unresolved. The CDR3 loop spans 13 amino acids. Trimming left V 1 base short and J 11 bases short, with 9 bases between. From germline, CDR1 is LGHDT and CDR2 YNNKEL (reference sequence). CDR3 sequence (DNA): TGTGCCAGCAGCCAAGTTCCGGGAACACCCCTCCACTTT. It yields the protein CASSQVPGTPLHF.

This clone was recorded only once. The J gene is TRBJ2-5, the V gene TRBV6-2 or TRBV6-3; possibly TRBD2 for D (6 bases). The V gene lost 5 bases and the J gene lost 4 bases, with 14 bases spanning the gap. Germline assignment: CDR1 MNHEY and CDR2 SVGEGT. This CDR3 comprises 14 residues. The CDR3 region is CASSATGLPETQYF. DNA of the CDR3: TGTGCCAGCAGTGCAACGGGACTCCCAGAGACCCAGTACTTC.

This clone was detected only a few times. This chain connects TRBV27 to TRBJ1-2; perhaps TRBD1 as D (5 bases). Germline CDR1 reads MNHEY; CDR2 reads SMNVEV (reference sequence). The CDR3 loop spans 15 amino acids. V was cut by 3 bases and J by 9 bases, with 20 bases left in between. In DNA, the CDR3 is TGTGCCAGCAGTTTGGGGCAGGGCCCTCAGACTCGCTACACCTTC. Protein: CASSLGQGPQTRYTF.

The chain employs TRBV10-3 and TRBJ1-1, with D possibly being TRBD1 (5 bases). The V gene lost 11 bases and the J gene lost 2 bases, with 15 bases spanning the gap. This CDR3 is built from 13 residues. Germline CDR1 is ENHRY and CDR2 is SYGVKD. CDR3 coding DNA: TGTGCCGGGCAAAAGACAGACAACACTGAAGCTTTCTTT. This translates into CAGQKTDNTEAFF.

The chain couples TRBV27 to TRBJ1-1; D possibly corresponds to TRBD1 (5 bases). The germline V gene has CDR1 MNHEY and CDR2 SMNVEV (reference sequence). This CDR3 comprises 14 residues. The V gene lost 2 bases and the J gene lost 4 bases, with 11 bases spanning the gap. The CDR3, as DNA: TGTGCCAGCAGTTTAGGACACCCGGGCACTGAAGCTTTCTTT. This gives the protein CASSLGHPGTEAFF.

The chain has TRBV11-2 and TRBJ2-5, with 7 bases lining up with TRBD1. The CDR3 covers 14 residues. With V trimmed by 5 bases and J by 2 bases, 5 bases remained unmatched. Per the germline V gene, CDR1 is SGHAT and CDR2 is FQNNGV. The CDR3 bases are TGTGCCAGCAGCCGGCCGACAGGGCAAGAGACCCAGTACTTC. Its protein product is CASSRPTGQETQYF.

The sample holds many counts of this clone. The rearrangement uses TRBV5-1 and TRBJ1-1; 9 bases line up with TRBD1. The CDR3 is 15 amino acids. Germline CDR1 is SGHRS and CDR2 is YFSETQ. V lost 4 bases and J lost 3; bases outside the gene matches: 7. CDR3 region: CASSPGTGKYTEAFF. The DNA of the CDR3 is TGCGCCAGCAGCCCCGGGACAGGGAAATACACTGAAGCTTTCTTT.

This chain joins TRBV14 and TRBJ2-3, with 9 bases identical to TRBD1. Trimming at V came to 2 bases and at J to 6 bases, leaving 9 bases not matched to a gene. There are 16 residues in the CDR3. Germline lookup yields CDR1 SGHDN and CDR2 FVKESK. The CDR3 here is CASSQSPGQGWDTQYF. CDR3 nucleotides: TGTGCCAGCAGCCAATCTCCGGGACAGGGTTGGGATACGCAGTATTTT.

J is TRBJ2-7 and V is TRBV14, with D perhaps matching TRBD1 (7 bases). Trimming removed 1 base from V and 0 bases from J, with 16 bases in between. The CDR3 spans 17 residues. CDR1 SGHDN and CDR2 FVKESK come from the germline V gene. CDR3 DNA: TGTGCCAGCAGCCAAGGTCCAGGAGGGGGCGTCTCCTACGAGCAGTACTTC. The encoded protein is CASSQGPGGGVSYEQYF.

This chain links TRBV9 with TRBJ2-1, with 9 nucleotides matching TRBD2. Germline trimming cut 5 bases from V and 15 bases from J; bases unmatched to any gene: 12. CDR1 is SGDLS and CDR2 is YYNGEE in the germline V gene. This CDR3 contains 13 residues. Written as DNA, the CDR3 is TGTGCCAGCAGGGGGACTAGCTCCCTAGAATGGTTCTTC. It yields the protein CASRGTSSLEWFF.

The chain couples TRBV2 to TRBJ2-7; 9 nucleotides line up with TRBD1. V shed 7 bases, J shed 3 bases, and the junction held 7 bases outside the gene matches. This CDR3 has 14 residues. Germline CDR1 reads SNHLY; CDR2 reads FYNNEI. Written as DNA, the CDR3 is TGTGCCAGCACTTCCGGGACAGGGAACTACGAGCAGTACTTC. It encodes CASTSGTGNYEQYF.

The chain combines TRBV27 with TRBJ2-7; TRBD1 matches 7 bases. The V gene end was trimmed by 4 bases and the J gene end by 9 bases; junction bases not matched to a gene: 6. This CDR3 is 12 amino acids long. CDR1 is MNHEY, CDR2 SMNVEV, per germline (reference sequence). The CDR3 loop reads CASSSTGVRQYF. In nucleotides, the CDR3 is TGTGCCAGCAGTTCAACAGGGGTCAGGCAGTACTTC.

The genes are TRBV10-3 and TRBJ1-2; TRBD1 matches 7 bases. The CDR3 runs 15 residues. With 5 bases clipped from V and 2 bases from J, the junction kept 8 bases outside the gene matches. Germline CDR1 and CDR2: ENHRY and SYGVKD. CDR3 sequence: CAISQRDSLNYGYTF. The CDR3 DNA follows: TGTGCCATCAGTCAGAGGGACAGCCTAAACTATGGCTACACCTTC.

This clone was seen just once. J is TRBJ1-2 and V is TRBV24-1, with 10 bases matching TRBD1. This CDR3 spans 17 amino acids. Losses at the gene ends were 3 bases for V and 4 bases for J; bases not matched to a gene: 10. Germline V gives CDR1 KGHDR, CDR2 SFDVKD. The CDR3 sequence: CATSDRDPDRGFYGYTF. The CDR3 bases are TGTGCCACCAGTGATCGAGACCCGGACAGGGGGTTCTATGGCTACACCTTC.

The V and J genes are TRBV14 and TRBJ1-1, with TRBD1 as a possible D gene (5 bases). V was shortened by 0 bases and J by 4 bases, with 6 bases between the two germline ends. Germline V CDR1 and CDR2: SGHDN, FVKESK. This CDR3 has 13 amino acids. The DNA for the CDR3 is TGTGCCAGCAGCCAAGACAGGGTCACTGAAGCTTTCTTT. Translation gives CASSQDRVTEAFF.

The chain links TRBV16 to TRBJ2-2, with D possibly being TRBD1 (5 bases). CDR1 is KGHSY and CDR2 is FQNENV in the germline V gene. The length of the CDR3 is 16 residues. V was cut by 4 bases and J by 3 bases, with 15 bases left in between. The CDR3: CASSPHIGDDTGELFF. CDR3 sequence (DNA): TGTGCCAGCAGCCCACACATAGGGGATGACACCGGGGAGCTGTTTTTT.

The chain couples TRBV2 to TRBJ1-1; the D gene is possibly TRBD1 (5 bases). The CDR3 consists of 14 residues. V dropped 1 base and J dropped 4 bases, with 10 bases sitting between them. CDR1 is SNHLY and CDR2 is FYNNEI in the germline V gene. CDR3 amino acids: CASSEEGRVTEAFF. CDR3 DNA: TGTGCCAGCAGTGAAGAAGGCAGGGTCACTGAAGCTTTCTTT.

The CDR3 DNA is TGCGCCAGCAGCTTGCCGGGACAGGGAAAGGGCTTACAAGAGACCCAGTACTTC. Amino acid sequence: CASSLPGQGKGLQETQYF. This chain links TRBV5-1 with TRBJ2-5; 9 bases map to TRBD1. Losses at the gene ends were 1 base for V and 2 bases for J; bases not matched to a gene: 12. Germline loops: CDR1 SGHRS, CDR2 YFSETQ. The CDR3 covers 18 residues.

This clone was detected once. The CDR3 protein is CASSYSTTDYSDGYTF. CDR3 coding DNA: TGTGCCAGCAGTTACTCCACCACCGACTACAGCGATGGCTACACCTTC. The V and J genes are TRBV6-6 and TRBJ1-2; D remains unclear. This CDR3 has 16 residues. In germline, CDR1 is MNHNY, CDR2 SVGAGI (reference sequence). V lost 0 bases, J lost 6 bases, and 17 bases lay in between.